This TCR beta chain was captured by sequencing in a study of OX40 agonist ivuxolimab in advanced cancers. Study overall: Eligibility admitted prior anti-PD-1, anti-PD-L1 or anti-CTLA-4 therapy; roughly 39% had some. Three patients, one with hepatocellular carcinoma and two with cutaneous melanoma, responded partially.

Comments on this clone: The antigen is undetermined.

The CDR3 runs 14 residues. V was shortened by 8 bases and J by 4 bases, with 14 bases between the two germline ends. Germline V gene sequence: CDR1 SNHLY, CDR2 FYNNEI. Clones were sequenced by immunoSEQ multiplex PCR, and TCRdb holds only the in-frame ones, with some missing. The sample yields fewer than 70,000 clones, over 80% seen once. Whole-study findings and limits: It was also the case that some nonresponders had low normalized T-cell clonal expansion. Expanded clones were, on average, more numerous in CD8+ T cells than in CD4+.

The receptor comes from an adult with an advanced solid tumor such as melanoma, head and neck, liver or kidney cancer. The chain couples TRBV2 to TRBJ2-2; D is perhaps TRBD2 (7 bases). The source was CD4+ or CD8+ T cells sorted from blood, collected in a trial of the OX40 agonist ivuxolimab. CDR3 protein: CASRGGYLTGELFF. In nucleotides, the CDR3 is TGTGCCAGCCGCGGGGGCTACCTCACCGGGGAGCTGTTTTTT.